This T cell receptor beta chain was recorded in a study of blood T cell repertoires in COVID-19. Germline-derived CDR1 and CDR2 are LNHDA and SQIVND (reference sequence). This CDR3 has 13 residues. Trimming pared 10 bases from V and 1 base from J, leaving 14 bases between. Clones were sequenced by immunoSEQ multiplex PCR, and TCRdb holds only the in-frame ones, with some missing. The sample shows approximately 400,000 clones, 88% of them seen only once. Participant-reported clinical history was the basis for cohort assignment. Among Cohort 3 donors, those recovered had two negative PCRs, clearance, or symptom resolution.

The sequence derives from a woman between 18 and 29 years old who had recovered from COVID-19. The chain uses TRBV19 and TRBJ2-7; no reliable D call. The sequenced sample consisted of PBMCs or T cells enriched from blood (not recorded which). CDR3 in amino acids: CATGTSGSYEQYF. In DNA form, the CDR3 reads TGTGCCACCGGAACCTCCGGGTCCTACGAGCAGTACTTC.